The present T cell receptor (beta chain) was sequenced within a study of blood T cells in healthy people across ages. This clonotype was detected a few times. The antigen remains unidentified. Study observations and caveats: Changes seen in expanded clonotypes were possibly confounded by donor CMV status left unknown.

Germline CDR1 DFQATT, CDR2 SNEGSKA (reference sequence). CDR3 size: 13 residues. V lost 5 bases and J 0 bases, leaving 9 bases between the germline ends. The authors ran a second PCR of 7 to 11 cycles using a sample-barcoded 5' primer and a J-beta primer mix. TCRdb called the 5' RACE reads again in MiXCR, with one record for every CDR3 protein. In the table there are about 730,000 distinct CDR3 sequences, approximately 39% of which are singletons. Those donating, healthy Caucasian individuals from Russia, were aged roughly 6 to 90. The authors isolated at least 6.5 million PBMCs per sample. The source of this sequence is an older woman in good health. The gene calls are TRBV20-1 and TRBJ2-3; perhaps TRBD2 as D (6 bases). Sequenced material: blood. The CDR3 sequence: CSAASVSTDTQYF. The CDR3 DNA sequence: TGCAGTGCTGCTAGCGTTAGCACAGATACGCAGTATTTT.